This TCR beta chain appears in the sequencing data of a study of blood T cell repertoires in COVID-19. The wider study: Collection of acute and convalescent COVID-19 samples took place in the United States, Italy and Spain.

Method: immunoSEQ multiplex PCR; TCRdb's copy keeps in-frame clones and lacks some. The sample carries about 250,000 clones, roughly 88% recorded once. Sequencing used peripheral blood. This clonotype was obtained from a woman in her 30s with active or convalescent COVID-19.

The CDR3 spells CASRWDRGSNEQYF. The DNA for the CDR3 is TGTGCCAGCAGGTGGGACAGGGGAAGCAACGAGCAGTACTTC. The gene calls are TRBV6-5 and TRBJ2-7; TRBD1 matches at 10 bases. This CDR3 has 14 residues. Germline CDR1 and CDR2: MNHEY and SVGAGI. The trim removed 6 bases at V and 5 bases at J, leaving 7 bases unmatched.